Reported below is one TCR beta chain. Its antigen is as yet unknown. The data were produced by immunoSEQ multiplex PCR, yet TCRdb's version contains in-frame clones alone and is incomplete. The data show 75,000 to 80,000 clones, 75% to 90% seen once. Germline CDR1 reads SGHAT; CDR2 reads FQNNGV. CDR3 length: 13 amino acids. V was clipped by 1 base and J by 3 bases, with 4 bases between them. This record comes from a study of cytotoxic CD8 clonotypes in ibrutinib-treated CLL. Regarding the study as a whole: In comparison with age-matched healthy donors, baseline clonality was higher and tracked circulating CD8+ T-cell counts. Public clonotypes occurred uncommonly; on treatment, they contracted or remained stable.

This specimen consisted of PBMCs, obtained after 24 months of ibrutinib treatment. The V call is TRBV11-2, the J call TRBJ1-5; D remains ambiguous. This receptor was obtained from a human donor with chronic lymphocytic leukemia. CDR3 in amino acids: CASSLGPNQPQHF. The CDR3 nucleotides are TGTGCCAGCAGCTTAGGACCCAATCAGCCCCAGCATTTT.